Shown below are 8 T cell receptor beta chains from a single sample sequenced in a study of T cell changes during pregnancy in multiple sclerosis. Assay used: immunoSEQ multiplex PCR; TCRdb lists only in-frame clones, some missing. The sample carries around 67,000 clones, roughly 90% recorded once. This sample comprised peripheral blood, obtained in the first trimester of pregnancy. These receptors came from a female donor with multiple sclerosis, enrolled in a pregnancy study.

The chain carries TRBV5-6 and TRBJ2-1; possibly TRBD2 for D (6 bases). The germline V gene encodes CDR1 SGHDT and CDR2 YYEEEE. The CDR3 contains 15 residues. The germline V and J ends were trimmed by 4 bases and 1 base, with 12 bases remaining between them. In DNA form, the CDR3 reads TGTGCCAGCAGCCCCAGCAGCGGGTCCTACAATGAGCAGTTCTTC. Protein sequence: CASSPSSGSYNEQFF.

This clone appeared once. The CDR3 nucleotides read TGTGCCAGCAGCTTAGATCGGGCTAGCGGGCTCGGATACGAGCAGTACTTC. Protein sequence: CASSLDRASGLGYEQYF. The chain links TRBV11-2 to TRBJ2-7; 8 bases agree with TRBD2. CDR3 length: 17 residues. Germline V CDR1 and CDR2: SGHAT, FQNNGV. The ends lost 0 bases at V and 4 bases at J; junction bases unmatched: 11.

The chain joins TRBV5-1 to TRBJ1-4, with D possibly TRBD1 on 5 matching bases. CDR1 SGHRS and CDR2 YFSETQ come from the germline V gene. The ends were cut back, 0 bases at V and 4 bases at J, with 10 bases in the middle. The CDR3 is made up of 15 amino acids. The CDR3 DNA sequence: TGCGCCAGCAGCTTGGAGGCAGGGCTTAATGAAAAACTGTTTTTT. The encoded protein is CASSLEAGLNEKLFF.

This rearrangement joins TRBV29-1 to TRBJ2-7; 7 nucleotides line up with TRBD1. This CDR3 contains 15 residues. V lost 7 bases and J lost 2; bases outside the gene matches: 14. Germline V gene sequence: CDR1 SQVTM, CDR2 ANQGSEA. CDR3 loop: CSGTITGTETYEQYF. The CDR3 nucleotides read TGCAGCGGGACGATCACCGGGACAGAGACCTACGAGCAGTACTTC.

The V call is TRBV12-1, the J call TRBJ2-1; the listed D gene, TRBD2, was not tested against the DNA. TRBV12-1 is listed as a pseudogene. The CDR3 has 19 amino acids. DNA of the CDR3: TGTGCCAGCAGCCCCACGACTAGCGCCTCAAAGGCGAGCCACAATGAGCAGTTCTTC. Amino acid sequence: CASSPTTSASKASHNEQFF.

CDR3 coding DNA: TGCAGCGTTGAGGGGACTAGCGGGAGTTCGGCAGATACGCAGTATTTT. It encodes CSVEGTSGSSADTQYF. This chain joins TRBV29-1 and TRBJ2-3; 14 nucleotides agree with TRBD2. CDR1 SQVTM and CDR2 ANQGSEA come from the germline V gene. This CDR3 comprises 16 residues. V lost 3 bases, J lost 4 bases, and 6 bases stayed unmatched.

The genes are TRBV11-3 and TRBJ2-7; 12 positions match TRBD2. The CDR3 consists of 13 residues. Germline V lookup: CDR1 SGHNT, CDR2 YENEEA. V gave up 5 bases and J gave up 9 bases; unmatched junction bases: 5. CDR3 sequence (DNA): TGTGCCAGCAGCGGAGGACTAGCGGGAAGGCAGTACTTC. Translating it yields CASSGGLAGRQYF. The complete variable domain, with remaining parts taken from reference TRBV11-3 and TRBJ2-7, reads EAGVVQSPRYKIIEKKQPVAFWCNPISGHNTLYWYLQNLGQGPELLIRYENEEAVDDSQLPKDRFSAERLKGVDSTLKIQPAELGDSAVYLCASSGGLAGRQYFGPGTRLTVT.

The chain has TRBV7-3 and TRBJ2-7; a weak D match, TRBD2 (6 bases). Trimming cost V 5 bases and J 1 base, with 12 bases left between them. CDR3 size: 14 residues. Germline V CDR1 and CDR2: SGHTA, FQGTGA. DNA for the CDR3: TGTGCCAGCAGCCCCTCCGGGAGTTCCTACGAGCAGTACTTC. Translating it yields CASSPSGSSYEQYF.